This paragraph reports one TCR beta chain. The antigen remains unidentified. This CDR3 has 15 amino acids. Trimming shortened V by 2 bases and J by 4 bases, and 13 bases separated the two germline ends. In germline, CDR1 is MDHEN, CDR2 SYDVKM. Treatment noted: 15 to 20 received Ad26.COV2.S at low or high dose, single or two shots; 5 received placebo; per-sample allocation not given. The investigators took samples on day 63 after the first vaccine or placebo injection. A Boston adult aged 18-55 years was the donor. The assay was immunoSEQ multiplex PCR, and TCRdb's table has in-frame clones only and misses some. The data contain about 350,000 clones, around 89% of them singletons. The sample is drawn from a study of Ad26.COV2.S vaccination and SARS-CoV-2 variants. The study's findings and limits: Researchers reported similar non-spike TCR breadth in vaccine and placebo recipients.

The material sequenced was peripheral blood, taken in a trial of Ad26.COV2.S vaccine versus placebo. The chain combines TRBV28 with TRBJ2-3, with D maybe TRBD2 (6 bases). The TCR comes from a person aged 18-60 years who received the Ad26.COV2.S COVID-19 vaccine or a placebo. The chain's CDR3 is CASSLPATGADTQYF. CDR3 nucleotides: TGTGCCAGCAGTTTACCCGCGACGGGAGCAGATACGCAGTATTTT.